Below are 21 T cell receptor beta chains sequenced from a single sample in a study of Ad26.COV2.S vaccination and SARS-CoV-2 variants. Produced via immunoSEQ multiplex PCR; TCRdb's table is partial and in-frame only. The data show some 350,000 clones, roughly 94% seen once. Specimen: peripheral blood, collected after recovery from COVID-19. Receptors originate from a human donor who had recovered from COVID-19.

The chain employs TRBV9 and TRBJ1-3, with 9 bases aligning to TRBD1. The CDR3 is made up of 14 amino acids. CDR1 and CDR2 (germline): SGDLS, YYNGEE. Trimming cost V 4 bases and J 4 bases; bases outside gene matches: 3. The CDR3 DNA follows: TGTGCCAGCAGCCTAGGGACAGGGGGAAACACCATATATTTT. Encoded protein: CASSLGTGGNTIYF. Using reference TRBV9 and TRBJ1-3 for the parts outside the CDR3, the full variable domain is DSGVTQTPKHLITATGQRVTLRCSPRSGDLSVYWYQQSLDQGLQFLIQYYNGEERAKGNILERFSAQQFPDLHSELNLSSLELGDSALYFCASSLGTGGNTIYFGEGSWLTVV.

The J gene is TRBJ1-6, the V gene TRBV7-8; no clear D gene. This CDR3 is built from 15 residues. Looked up from germline, CDR1 is SGHVS and CDR2 is FQNEAQ. The germline V and J ends were trimmed by 1 base and 7 bases, with 11 bases remaining between them. The CDR3 DNA is TGTGCCAGCAGCTTAGATTCTGGGAACAATTCACCCCTCCACTTT. It codes for CASSLDSGNNSPLHF.

The chain links TRBV7-3 to TRBJ2-5; D not certain. Germline CDR1 is SGHTA and CDR2 is FQGTGA. V lost 4 bases and J lost 5, with 17 bases in between. This CDR3 is 15 amino acids long. CDR3 amino acids: CASSSTPDLGETQYF. Here the CDR3 DNA reads TGTGCCAGCAGCTCGACCCCAGACTTGGGGGAGACCCAGTACTTC. Using reference TRBV7-3 and TRBJ2-5 for the parts outside the CDR3, the full variable domain is GAGVSQTPSNKVTEKGKYVELRCDPISGHTALYWYRQSLGQGPEFLIYFQGTGAADDSGLPNDRFFAVRPEGSVSTLKIQRTERGDSAVYLCASSSTPDLGETQYFGPGTRLLVL.

V usage is TRBV5-1 and J usage is TRBJ2-7; D is unresolved. Trimming removed 2 bases from V and 2 bases from J, with 5 bases in between. CDR3 length: 12 residues. Germline CDR1 SGHRS, CDR2 YFSETQ. Written as DNA, the CDR3 is TGCGCCAGCAGCTTAAATGCCTACGAGCAGTACTTC. It yields the protein CASSLNAYEQYF. Full variable domain (missing parts from reference TRBV5-1 and TRBJ2-7): KAGVTQTPRYLIKTRGQQVTLSCSPISGHRSVSWYQQTPGQGLQFLFEYFSETQRNKGNFPGRFSGRQFSNSRSEMNVSTLELGDSALYLCASSLNAYEQYFGPGTRLTVT.

V gene TRBV11-2 combines with J gene TRBJ2-6; TRBD1 matches at 8 bases. This CDR3 region has 16 residues. V was pared by 3 bases and J by 4 bases, with 5 bases of the junction left unmatched. Germline V CDR1 and CDR2: SGHAT, FQNNGV. CDR3 in amino acids: CASSFLDRAGANVLTF. The DNA of the CDR3 is TGTGCCAGCAGCTTCCTGGACAGGGCCGGGGCCAACGTCCTGACTTTC.

The V call is TRBV5-4, the J call TRBJ1-3; 7 nucleotides match TRBD1. J gave up 5 bases and V 0 bases, and 5 bases lay outside the gene matches. CDR3 size: 15 residues. Per germline, CDR1 SGHNT and CDR2 YYREEE (reference sequence). In nucleotides, the CDR3 is TGTGCCAGCAGCTTGGAGGGGGCACGTAGAAACACCATATATTTT. Translated, it gives CASSLEGARRNTIYF.

The chain combines TRBV24-1 with TRBJ2-2; 7 bases are shared with TRBD2. V gave up 9 bases and J gave up 1 base; unmatched junction bases: 10. Germline CDR1 is KGHDR and CDR2 is SFDVKD. The CDR3 extends over 16 amino acids. The CDR3 sequence: CATFSLSGGNTGELFF. The CDR3 nucleotides are TGTGCCACCTTCTCACTTTCGGGGGGGAACACCGGGGAGCTGTTTTTT.

The genes are TRBV14 and TRBJ1-1; 7 nucleotides line up with TRBD1. CDR3 length: 13 residues. CDR1 and CDR2 (germline): SGHDN, FVKESK. V shed 5 bases, J shed 4 bases, and the junction held 4 bases outside the gene matches. The CDR3 DNA reads TGTGCCAGCAGCACGGGACAGCTCACTGAAGCTTTCTTT. It codes for CASSTGQLTEAFF.

V usage is TRBV7-2 and J usage is TRBJ1-2; D uncertain. Deletions cut 8 bases from V and 7 bases from J, with 23 bases between. Germline lookup yields CDR1 SGHTA and CDR2 FQGNSA. The CDR3 contains 15 residues. As DNA, the CDR3 is TGTGCCAGCCGACCCTCAAGTGGGGATTCCCGTGGCTACACCTTC. Its translation is CASRPSSGDSRGYTF. The entire variable domain, with the rest obtained from reference TRBV7-2 and TRBJ1-2, is as follows: GAGVSQSPSNKVTEKGKDVELRCDPISGHTALYWYRQSLGQGLEFLIYFQGNSAPDKSGLPSDRFSAERTGGSVSTLTIQRTQQEDSAVYLCASRPSSGDSRGYTFGSGTRLTVV.

This clone was seen just once. The chain joins TRBV7-9 to TRBJ1-5; D not resolved. Germline V gene data show CDR1 as SEHNR and CDR2 as FQNEAQ (reference sequence). Trimming took 1 base from V and 6 from J, leaving 4 bases between them. The CDR3 consists of 12 residues. The DNA for the CDR3 is TGTGCCAGCAGCTTAGGAGGTCAGCCCCAGCATTTT. Its translation: CASSLGGQPQHF.

The V and J genes are TRBV7-8 and TRBJ1-1, with TRBD1 matching 8 bases. With V trimmed by 3 bases and J by 11 bases, 11 bases remained unmatched. Looked up from germline, CDR1 is SGHVS and CDR2 is FQNEAQ. The CDR3 sequence is 14 residues long. CDR3 sequence reads: CASSLRAGGIGAFF. The CDR3 DNA is TGTGCCAGCAGCTTGCGGGCAGGGGGCATAGGGGCTTTCTTT.

V gene TRBV5-8 combines with J gene TRBJ1-1, with unresolved D. The V and J ends lost 4 bases and 9 bases respectively, with 13 bases between them. The CDR3 covers 12 residues. The germline CDR1 and CDR2 sequences are SGHTS and YDEGEE. The CDR3 protein is CASSPTSVKAFF. CDR3 nucleotide sequence: TGTGCCAGCAGCCCAACTTCGGTAAAAGCTTTCTTT. The full variable domain, completed using reference TRBV5-8 and TRBJ1-1, is EAGVTQSPTHLIKTRGQQATLRCSPISGHTSVYWYQQALGLGLQFLLWYDEGEERNRGNFPPRFSGRQFPNYSSELNVNALELEDSALYLCASSPTSVKAFFGQGTRLTVV.

The chain carries TRBV5-1 and TRBJ1-2, with D unresolved. The germline CDR1 and CDR2 sequences are SGHRS and YFSETQ. The CDR3 loop spans 12 amino acids. Deletions cut 0 bases from V and 10 bases from J, with 10 bases between. CDR3 nucleotides: TGCGCCAGCAGCTTGGAATTGCTTGACTACACCTTC. It translates to CASSLELLDYTF.

The V call is TRBV9, the J call TRBJ1-1, with 7 nucleotides matching TRBD1. After removal of 2 bases from V and 4 bases from J, the junction contained 5 bases not matched to a gene. This CDR3 has 14 amino acids. Germline CDR1 and CDR2: SGDLS and YYNGEE. The chain's CDR3 is CASSVKGASTEAFF. The CDR3 DNA sequence: TGTGCCAGCAGCGTTAAGGGGGCGAGCACTGAAGCTTTCTTT.

The gene calls are TRBV27 and TRBJ1-2, with D unresolved. V shed 7 bases and J shed 6 bases, with 9 bases lying between them. The CDR3 spans 11 residues. Germline V CDR1 and CDR2: MNHEY, SMNVEV (reference sequence). The CDR3 DNA reads as TGTGCCAGCACCTCGGGGAATGGCTACACCTTC. Its protein product is CASTSGNGYTF.

This chain connects TRBV5-1 to TRBJ1-1; D unclear. The V end lost 7 bases, the J end lost 0 bases, and 13 bases lay between the germline ends. The CDR3 contains 14 residues. CDR1 SGHRS and CDR2 YFSETQ come from the germline V gene. In nucleotides, the CDR3 is TGCGCCAGCGCTGCTAGAGACATGAACACTGAAGCTTTCTTT. Its protein is CASAARDMNTEAFF.

The chain links TRBV6-6 to TRBJ2-7; D may be TRBD2 (5 bases). The CDR3 covers 15 residues. V lost 2 bases and J lost 0, with 11 bases in between. Germline V gene lookup returns CDR1 MNHNY and CDR2 SVGAGI (reference sequence). CDR3 sequence: CASSYSGSHSYEQYF. CDR3 DNA sequence: TGTGCCAGCAGTTACAGCGGCAGTCACTCCTACGAGCAGTACTTC.

CDR3 sequence: CASSPRPGFGSPLHF. CDR3 in DNA: TGTGCCAGCAGCCCAAGGCCCGGTTTCGGTTCACCCCTCCACTTT. The chain couples TRBV11-3 to TRBJ1-6; D is uncertain. The CDR3 loop spans 15 amino acids. V lost 5 bases, J lost 9 bases, and 17 bases lay in between. Germline V gene data show CDR1 as SGHNT and CDR2 as YENEEA.

The chain joins TRBV5-5 to TRBJ2-1; D not resolved. This CDR3 has 14 amino acids. Germline V gene lookup returns CDR1 SGHKS and CDR2 YYEKEE (reference sequence). Deletions cut 4 bases from V and 5 bases from J, with 13 bases between. The CDR3 region has the DNA TGTGCCAGCAGCCCGGAGCAGTACCACAATGAGCAGTTCTTC. Its protein is CASSPEQYHNEQFF.

The chain couples TRBV10-1 to TRBJ2-7; 7 bases agree with TRBD2. The ends lost 3 bases at V and 3 bases at J; junction bases unmatched: 5. This CDR3 comprises 14 residues. Germline CDR1 and CDR2: WNHNN and SYGVQD (reference sequence). The CDR3 DNA is TGCGCCAGCAGTGAAGGAAGCGGGGACTACGAGCAGTACTTC. Protein product: CASSEGSGDYEQYF.

Regarding this clone: A read error may account for a junction end that differs from germline. This chain links TRBV7-7 with TRBJ2-2; D perhaps matches TRBD2 (5 bases). This CDR3 is 15 amino acids long. CDR1 and CDR2 from the germline V gene are SSHAT and FNYEAQ (reference sequence). CDR3 protein: CASSPRRGQTGELFF. CDR3 bases: TGTGCTAGCAGCCCACGGAGAGGGCAAACCGGGGAGCTGTTTTTT.